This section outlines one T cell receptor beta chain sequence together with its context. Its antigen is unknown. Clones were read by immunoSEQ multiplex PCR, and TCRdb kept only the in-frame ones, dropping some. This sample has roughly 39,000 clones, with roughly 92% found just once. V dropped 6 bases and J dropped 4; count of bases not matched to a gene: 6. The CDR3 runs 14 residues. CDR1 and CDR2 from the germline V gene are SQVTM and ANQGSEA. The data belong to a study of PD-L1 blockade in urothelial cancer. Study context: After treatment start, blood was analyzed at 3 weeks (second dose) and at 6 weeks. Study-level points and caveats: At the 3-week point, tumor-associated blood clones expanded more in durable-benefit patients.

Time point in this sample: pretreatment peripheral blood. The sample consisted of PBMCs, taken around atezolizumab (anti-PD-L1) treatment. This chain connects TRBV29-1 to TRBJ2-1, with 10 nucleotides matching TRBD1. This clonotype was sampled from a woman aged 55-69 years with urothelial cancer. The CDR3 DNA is TGCAGCGTGCAAAGGACAGGGGGGTACAATGAGCAGTTCTTC. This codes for CSVQRTGGYNEQFF.